This T cell receptor beta chain was identified during a study of T-cell reconstitution after alpha-beta-depleted transplantation in children. Preparing the TCRbeta library involved the use of unique molecular identifiers. MiXCR was run by TCRdb on the PCR reads, yielding one entry per CDR3 protein. The table lists about 610,000 distinct CDR3 sequences, over 9.5% of them singletons. Unmatched junction bases numbered 9, after V lost 3 bases and J lost 1 base. In germline, CDR1 is SGHRS, CDR2 YFSETQ. The length of the CDR3 is 17 residues. The source material was PBMCs from the stem cell graft donor, sampled from the stem cell graft. V usage is TRBV5-1 and J usage is TRBJ2-1; 8 nucleotides agree with TRBD1. The source of this sequence is a human donor who donated a stem cell graft to a child with acute myeloid leukemia. CDR3 protein: CASSSFGQGGSYNEQFF. The CDR3 coding sequence is TGCGCCAGCAGCTCCTTTGGACAGGGCGGGTCCTACAATGAGCAGTTCTTC. Together with reference TRBV5-1 and TRBJ2-1, the CDR3 gives the full variable domain: KAGVTQTPRYLIKTRGQQVTLSCSPISGHRSVSWYQQTPGQGLQFLFEYFSETQRNKGNFPGRFSGRQFSNSRSEMNVSTLELGDSALYLCASSSFGQGGSYNEQFFGPGTRLTVL.